The rows below give T cell receptor beta chains drawn from one sample of a study of early T cells in non-severe SARS-CoV-2 infection. TCRdb re-called the 5' RACE reads with MiXCR, one entry per CDR3 protein. The sample includes tens of thousands of distinct CDR3 sequences, 11% of them seen just once. Material: whole blood, obtained at baseline. The receptors were gathered from an adult who was a healthcare worker with PCR-confirmed SARS-CoV-2 infection or an uninfected control (not recorded which). CDR3s include the opening cysteine and the closing phenylalanine or tryptophan. Each record gives: clone size, V gene, J gene, CDR3 protein. A row's size may be missing; if present it is once, few, many or a size class.

>many|TRBV7-9|TRBJ1-5
CASSVRDYQPQHF
>few|TRBV6-1|TRBJ2-7
CASSWTSGGALEQYF
>NA|TRBV4-3|TRBJ2-7
CASSQGDSHYEQYF
>few|TRBV11-2|TRBJ2-3
CASSLGGKGPPDTQYF
>NA|TRBV5-1|TRBJ1-1
CASSPKQGKKSEAFF
>few|TRBV21-1|TRBJ1-5
CASSTTGGNQPQHF
>NA|TRBV9|TRBJ2-2
CASSPREGTRTGELFF
>many|TRBV20-1|TRBJ1-1
CSASGTGGVTEAFF
>few|TRBV2|TRBJ2-3
CASSAQGLGTDTQYF
>many|TRBV7-2|TRBJ1-1
CASRSSTPEAFF